This TCR beta chain is from a study of identical twins (dated by TCRdb to the mid-2010s). With regard to the full study: TCR alpha and beta repertoires from monozygotic twins, unrelated adults of various ages and cord blood were deep-sequenced to test whether fetal clonotypes persist. To rule out contamination, the twin experiments were replicated at different times with different library preparation protocols.

General study outcomes and caveats: Compared with coincidental sharing between unrelated individuals, out-of-frame TCR alpha sequences shared between twins had an excess of sequences with low generation probability. Conclusions relied on cross-sectional statistical analysis, since the same donors could not be followed over many years. Excess twin sharing in beta out-of-frame sequences was weaker because fewer shared sequences lowered the signal-to-noise ratio. Recombination models systematically underestimated out-of-frame TCR alpha sharing in monozygotic twins but agreed with sharing between unrelated individuals. Fewer insertions were carried by abundant cord blood beta clonotypes, a similar but weaker trend appeared in young adult naive repertoires, and no such trend appeared in memory repertoires. Zero-insertion analyses could be partly confounded by invariant T cells such as MAIT and iNKT, though diverse VJ usage argued against such confounding for most clonotypes.

From its cysteine to its phenylalanine, the CDR3 spans 12 amino acids. The CDR3 DNA has 36 bases and is translated from base 1. The V end loses 2 bases and the J end loses 1 base, and a stretch of 2 bases separates them. Looking up the germline V gene yields CDR1 MGHRA and CDR2 YSYEKL. All donors were healthy Caucasians. Three pairs of female monozygotic twins, all aged roughly 18 to 30 years, were included in the twin cohort. The RNA used for TCR libraries was isolated from peripheral blood mononuclear cells. As for this clonotype: Its antigen remains unidentified. No base-level quality is on record; no much larger clone is a single base apart.

Library prep was done by 5' RACE. Sequenced on an Illumina HiSeq 2000. Template switching introduced a universal primer binding site; the final cDNA contained a unique molecular identifier, enabling accurate counting of TCR cDNA molecules. First-strand cDNA for TCR alpha and beta chains was synthesized from specific primers in the conserved constant-segment region. Each cDNA library was double barcoded, with a SMART-Mk sample barcode plus Illumina barcodes, to control for contamination. Two successive PCR steps introduced TruSeq adapter sequences along with Illumina sample barcodes. The Illumina HiSeq platform was used with custom primers to sequence TCR alpha and beta cDNA libraries. In the authors' own workflow: Unique molecular identifiers were extracted from raw reads with MiGEC, and CDR3 positions were determined with MiXCR. For each individual, recombination models were inferred using an EM algorithm with the repgenHMM and IGoR tools. Shared clonotypes were analyzed with the tcR package in R, and sharing was normalized by the product of cloneset sizes. To study raw recombination without the effects of thymic and clonal selection, out-of-frame nonproductive sequences were analyzed. TCRdb itself trimmed the public reads at Q25 with fastp, ran MiXCR and retained productive beta chains. Rows with a matching CDR3 protein are joined into one entry that keeps the most common DNA and genes. Clone size and V and J calls follow TCRdb, not the original study. The sample has 700,000 to 950,000 distinct CDR3 sequences on record, about 12% of them singletons. 1.5% to 2% of the sample goes to the ten largest clones.

The same data also went into a second study, on yellow fever vaccine responses in identical twins. That second report states: The authors reported that the T cell response to vaccination in identical twins appeared partly convergent and partly personalized. In the study, vaccine-responding T cell clones were precisely tracked in identical twins.

The specimen sequenced was PBMCs. This receptor chain uses TRBV4-1 and TRBJ1-1; the D gene remains uncertain. The TCR was taken from a woman younger than 35 in good health. The bases read TGCGCCAGCAGCCAAACGAACACTGAAGCTTTCTTT. This translates into CASSQTNTEAFF.